Below, 9 T cell receptor beta chains from the same sample are listed, as sequenced in a study (dated by TCRdb to about 2016). Receptor libraries were prepared by RT-PCR. The sequencer listed for this sample is Illumina MiSeq. TCRdb reprocessing: public reads trimmed at Q25 with fastp, clones called with MiXCR, in-frame beta chains kept. Records with the same CDR3 protein are collapsed into one entry carrying the most frequent genes and DNA. The sample records almost 700,000 distinct CDR3 sequences, more than 13% of which are singletons. The ten largest clones take up 3.6% of the sample. Material for sequencing was memory CD4+ T cells from blood. All receptors derive from a female donor in good health, serving as a healthy control.

In its sample, this clonotype was seen a few times. This CDR3 is CASSLTGTENEQYF. The CDR3 nucleotides read TGTGCCAGCAGCTTAACCGGGACGGAGAACGAGCAGTACTTC. The V call is TRBV5-6, the J call TRBJ2-7; D is perhaps TRBD1 or TRBD2 (5 bases each). The V and J ends lost 2 bases and 5 bases respectively, with 14 bases between them. The CDR3 is 14 amino acids. The germline V gene has CDR1 SGHDT and CDR2 YYEEEE.

V is TRBV4-2 and J is TRBJ1-6; weak D call: TRBD1 (5 bases). This CDR3 contains 18 residues. V gave up 0 bases and J gave up 3 bases, with 15 bases separating them. Germline CDR1 and CDR2: LGHNA and YNFKEQ. The CDR3 is CASSQDPIGTNYNSPLHF. The CDR3 nucleotides read TGTGCCAGCAGCCAAGATCCAATAGGGACCAACTATAATTCACCCCTCCACTTT.

The sample holds a few counts of this clonotype. This sequence joins TRBV12-3 or TRBV12-4 and TRBJ1-5, with 8 bases identical to TRBD1. V lost 7 bases to trimming and J lost 6 bases; unmatched junction nucleotides: 5. There are 13 residues in the CDR3. CDR3 DNA sequence: TGTGCCAGCAACCAGGGGGCTGGTCAGCCCCAGCATTTT. It yields the protein CASNQGAGQPQHF.

The CDR3 DNA reads TGTGCCAGCAGCATCCCTACGGGGCCCCAGCATTTT. As protein: CASSIPTGPQHF. The rearrangement uses TRBV5-4 and TRBJ1-5; D remains unclear. Germline CDR1 SGHNT, CDR2 YYREEE (reference sequence). There are 12 residues in the CDR3. V shed 4 bases and J shed 9 bases, with 11 bases lying between them.

This clonotype has only a few counts. The chain links TRBV2 to TRBJ1-2; D perhaps matches TRBD1 (5 bases). With 4 bases removed from V and 7 bases from J, the gap between germline ends came to 19 bases. The CDR3 is made up of 15 amino acids. CDR1 is SNHLY, CDR2 FYNNEI, per germline. The CDR3 coding sequence is TGTGCCAGCAGTGTTCCCGCGGGGCCCTCCCGTGGCTACACCTTC. Translating gives CASSVPAGPSRGYTF.

With respect to this clonotype: A much larger clone lies one base from this, so it may be a read error. The chain combines TRBV6-2 or TRBV6-3 with TRBJ1-2; TRBD1 is a possible D gene (6 bases). CDR1 and CDR2 from the germline V gene are MNHEY and SVGEGT. The V end lost 10 bases, the J end lost 8 bases, and 20 bases lay between the germline ends. CDR3 length: 13 amino acids. CDR3 coding DNA: TGTGCCAACAGGGACGGCCTGCAAAGGGGCTACACCTTC. Its translation: CANRDGLQRGYTF.

This chain connects TRBV4-2 to TRBJ1-2; perhaps TRBD1 as D (5 bases). The CDR3 has 16 amino acids. Per germline, CDR1 LGHNA and CDR2 YNFKEQ. Between the trimmed V and J ends, which lost 1 base and 2 bases, there was a span of 14 bases. CDR3 DNA: TGTGCCAGCAGCCAAGCAGGGCAGGGAGAAAACTATGGCTACACCTTC. It yields the protein CASSQAGQGENYGYTF.

This clonotype was recorded many times. The rearrangement joins TRBV9 to TRBJ2-7, with 8 bases aligning to TRBD1. V shed 4 bases and J 4 bases; nucleotides not matched to a gene: 13. Germline CDR1 and CDR2: SGDLS and YYNGEE. The CDR3 runs to 16 residues. In DNA, the CDR3 is TGTGCCAGCAGCCCACCGCAGGGGACAGGTACTTACGAGCAGTACTTC. This sequence encodes CASSPPQGTGTYEQYF.

This clonotype has a handful of counts. The chain uses TRBV27 and TRBJ2-3; a weak D match, TRBD2 (5 bases). V was pared by 9 bases and J by 2 bases, with 15 bases between. Germline V gene sequence: CDR1 MNHEY, CDR2 SMNVEV (reference sequence). The CDR3 covers 14 residues. CDR3 amino acids: CARAAVTTTDTQYF. The DNA of the CDR3 is TGTGCCAGGGCAGCGGTTACCACCACAGATACGCAGTATTTT.